This TCR beta chain was identified during a study of T cells after yellow fever vaccination (dated by TCRdb to between 2018 and 2021). Background for the entire study: The SMART-Seq v4 Ultra Low Input RNA kit was used to prepare libraries from fractions with low cell numbers. To follow T-cell clones before and after primary and booster YFV17D yellow fever vaccination, bulk TCR alpha and beta repertoires were sequenced over time. Bulk PBMC replicates and cell subsets were isolated from blood drawn at multiple timepoints before and after both primary and secondary immunization. Two healthy male donors made up the cohort, one aged 18 to 29 years and the other aged 30 to 40 years. On the study overall, not on this receptor specifically: After the booster, most clones that had expanded after primary vaccination were detected again (about 97% of CD4 and 70% to 90% of CD8), suggesting broad maintenance of memory. FACS-sorted repertoires could contain abundant contaminating clonotypes from the bulk population, so computational filtering was required. A small share of clonotypes occurred in both CD4 and CD8 compartments, likely arising from convergent recombination. The secondary T-cell response was weaker than the primary response but faster, peaking on day 5 instead of day 15. The study included only a couple of donors, which limits how far the findings can be generalized.

The data were produced on an Illumina NovaSeq 6000. TCR cDNA was made using 5'RACE template switching, a step that added a universal primer site and unique molecular identifiers. Priming of cDNA synthesis was performed from both the TCR alpha and TCR beta constant segments. Two PCR steps were used to amplify libraries, with sample barcodes and sequencing adapters being added in the second step. Sequencing of libraries was done on Illumina HiSeq 2500 (2x100 bp) or NovaSeq (2x150 bp). In the paper's pipeline: MIGEC handled demultiplexing of reads and collapsing into UMI consensus sequences, while MiXCR performed V(D)J alignment. Clonotypes responding to the vaccine were identified with edgeR on replicate PBMC samples, with the criteria of FDR below 0.01 and a log2 fold change above 5 up to day 15. Bulk clonotypes were assigned CD4 or CD8 identity according to which sequenced CD4 or CD8 repertoire held them at higher abundance. The public reads were reanalyzed by TCRdb: fastp trimming at Q25, MiXCR alignment, in-frame beta chains only. Each record represents a unique CDR3 protein, reported with the most common genes and DNA among its rows. The V and J calls follow TCRdb's processing rather than the paper's. The sample data list more than 200,000 distinct CDR3 sequences, and approximately 3.8% of these were observed just once. About 20% of the sample comes from the top ten.

What this sample's treatment or condition label stands for: live attenuated yellow fever vaccine strain. At every blood-draw timepoint, two biological replicates of bulk PBMCs were collected. PBMCs were isolated from peripheral blood using a standard Ficoll-Paque protocol. TriZol was used to extract RNA from bulk PBMCs, CD4 and CD8 fractions, and dextramer-positive and dextramer-negative fractions. This clonotype was observed at least ten times. What this receptor recognizes is not known. One base away there is no much larger clone; base qualities are not given. The TCR sequence derives from a young man who received the YFV17D yellow fever vaccine. This specimen was PBMCs, taken 15 days after the yellow fever booster vaccination.

The CDR3 here reads CSARGGGGNYGYTF. DNA sequence: TGCAGTGCTAGAGGGGGGGGTGGCAACTATGGCTACACCTTC. This chain joins TRBV20-1 to TRBJ1-2; matching of 5 bases hints at TRBD1 as the D gene. The CDR1 and CDR2 encoded by the germline V gene (reference sequence) are DFQATT and SNEGSKA. Trimming at the junction amounts to 1 base on V and 2 bases on J, and the germline ends lie 11 bases apart. From its cysteine to its phenylalanine, the CDR3 spans 14 amino acids. Of all the DNA, just the CDR3 is kept, 42 bases in frame from base 1.